The 22 T cell receptor beta chains below come from one sample, sequenced in a study of blood T cell repertoires in COVID-19 (dated by TCRdb to about 2020). The library was made by the immunoSEQ multiplex PCR assay. TCRdb limited this immuneACCESS table to in-frame rearrangements with V and J called. A share of clones is missing; checked studies link under half to unresolved V genes, and the rest is unexplained. The sample data list approximately 63,000 clones, and approximately 90% of these were observed just once. The leading ten clones occupy 18% of the sample. The sequenced sample consisted of peripheral blood. The origin of the receptors is an older woman with COVID-19, enrolled during active disease.

This chain connects TRBV5-1 to TRBJ1-2; 7 nucleotides agree with TRBD1. Germline V gene data show CDR1 as SGHRS and CDR2 as YFSETQ. The CDR3 sequence is 13 residues long. The V segment lost 3 bases and the J segment 5 bases; nucleotides outside the gene matches: 4. CDR3 amino acids: CASSSQGQYGYTF. CDR3 bases: TGCGCCAGCAGCTCACAGGGGCAATATGGCTACACCTTC.

The chain combines TRBV3-1 (or the pseudogene TRBV3-2) with TRBJ2-5; TRBD1 might be the D (6 bases). From germline, CDR1 is LGHDT and CDR2 YNNKEL (reference sequence). V was trimmed by 6 bases and J by 4 bases, leaving 24 bases between them. The CDR3 is made up of 17 amino acids. CDR3 amino acids: CASSHPSLGIGGETQYF. In nucleotides, the CDR3 is TGTGCCAGCAGTCATCCCTCCTTGGGGATAGGGGGAGAGACCCAGTACTTC.

CDR3 residues: CASSATDRGPHF. CDR3 DNA sequence: TGCGCCAGCAGTGCCACGGACAGGGGGCCTCACTTT. This chain joins TRBV10-2 and TRBJ1-6; 11 nucleotides agree with TRBD1. Unmatched junction bases numbered 6, after V lost 4 bases and J lost 19 bases. This CDR3 is built from 12 residues. CDR1 WSHSY and CDR2 SAAADI come from the germline V gene.

This clone occurred once. This rearrangement joins TRBV2 to TRBJ2-1; tentative D call: TRBD2 (5 bases). The V and J ends lost 10 bases and 8 bases respectively, with 18 bases between them. Germline V gene sequence: CDR1 SNHLY, CDR2 FYNNEI. This CDR3 contains 13 residues. The CDR3 reads CAITVTSLYEQFF. The CDR3 DNA follows: TGTGCCATCACCGTTACTAGTCTCTATGAGCAGTTCTTC.

The chain uses TRBV2 and TRBJ1-2; D unresolved. This CDR3 is built from 12 residues. Trimming took 4 bases from V and 8 from J, leaving 11 bases between them. From germline, CDR1 is SNHLY and CDR2 FYNNEI. The CDR3: CASSATSMGYTF. As DNA, the CDR3 is TGTGCCAGCAGTGCAACGAGTATGGGCTACACCTTC.

The gene calls are TRBV19 and TRBJ1-2, with 9 nucleotides matching TRBD1. V gave up 2 bases and J gave up 4 bases; unmatched junction bases: 2. CDR1 is LNHDA, CDR2 SQIVND, per germline (reference sequence). This CDR3 has 14 residues. CDR3 region: CASSIRDRVYGYTF. Here the CDR3 DNA reads TGTGCCAGTAGTATAAGGGACAGGGTCTATGGCTACACCTTC.

Only one count was recorded for this clone. The genes are TRBV27 and TRBJ2-2, with a possible D match to TRBD1 (6 bases). CDR1 is MNHEY and CDR2 is SMNVEV in the germline V gene (reference sequence). There are 14 residues in the CDR3. V was trimmed by 7 bases and J by 1 base, leaving 10 bases between them. As DNA, the CDR3 is TGTGCCAGCACCCTAGGGGGGAACACCGGGGAGCTGTTTTTT. Translated: CASTLGGNTGELFF.

This clone came up once. The chain uses TRBV6-4 and TRBJ2-3, with 9 bases aligning to TRBD2. Trimming removed 2 bases from V and 3 bases from J; junction bases left unmatched: 6. Germline V gene data show CDR1 as MRHNA and CDR2 as SNTAGT. CDR3 length equals 16 residues. In DNA, the CDR3 is TGTGCCAGCAGTGACCGGGGTAGCGGGAGTACAGATACGCAGTATTTT. This sequence encodes CASSDRGSGSTDTQYF.

The chain couples TRBV5-1 to TRBJ1-4; possibly TRBD1 for D (5 bases). The CDR3 has 13 residues. Germline V gene lookup returns CDR1 SGHRS and CDR2 YFSETQ. The V and J ends lost 5 bases and 5 bases respectively, with 10 bases between them. This chain's CDR3 is CASRLGGNEKLFF. The CDR3 bases are TGCGCCAGCAGACTCGGGGGGAATGAAAAACTGTTTTTT.

This clone was found once. The V and J genes are TRBV14 and TRBJ2-3, with a tentative D call TRBD1 (5 bases). The germline gives CDR1 SGHDN, CDR2 FVKESK. Trimming stripped 4 bases from V and 5 bases from J, with 7 bases between. The CDR3 consists of 12 residues. The CDR3 region is CASSLTGDTQYF. Written as DNA, the CDR3 is TGTGCCAGCAGCCTAACAGGAGATACGCAGTATTTT.

The rearrangement uses TRBV7-2 and TRBJ1-6, with 9 bases matching TRBD1. After removal of 6 bases from V and 6 bases from J, the junction contained 12 bases not matched to a gene. Germline values: CDR1 SGHTA, CDR2 FQGNSA. The CDR3 runs to 17 residues. The CDR3: CASRPGTGQRSNSPLHF. In DNA, the CDR3 is TGTGCCAGCAGACCCGGGACAGGGCAAAGGTCTAATTCACCCCTCCACTTT. The variable domain in full, with the rest retrieved from reference TRBV7-2 and TRBJ1-6, is GAGVSQSPSNKVTEKGKDVELRCDPISGHTALYWYRQSLGQGLEFLIYFQGNSAPDKSGLPSDRFSAERTGGSVSTLTIQRTQQEDSAVYLCASRPGTGQRSNSPLHFGNGTRLTVT.

V usage is TRBV5-1 and J usage is TRBJ2-3, with no clear D. Germline V gene sequence: CDR1 SGHRS, CDR2 YFSETQ. The CDR3 loop spans 14 amino acids. Deletions cut 0 bases from V and 0 bases from J, with 5 bases between. Here the CDR3 DNA reads TGCGCCAGCAGCTTGGTTCCTAGCACAGATACGCAGTATTTT. This gives the protein CASSLVPSTDTQYF.

The chain carries TRBV19 and TRBJ2-7; maybe TRBD2 (7 bases). The germline CDR1 and CDR2 sequences are LNHDA and SQIVND (reference sequence). CDR3 length: 15 amino acids. V lost 3 bases and J 7 bases, leaving 19 bases between the germline ends. The CDR3 protein is CASSIGGGGKSEQYF. The CDR3 DNA follows: TGTGCCAGTAGTATTGGGGGAGGGGGGAAAAGTGAGCAGTACTTC.

The chain carries TRBV28 and TRBJ2-7, with 8 bases lining up with TRBD1. Unmatched junction bases numbered 4, after V lost 6 bases and J lost 0 bases. Germline values: CDR1 MDHEN, CDR2 SYDVKM. This CDR3 has 14 amino acids. The CDR3 nucleotides read TGTGCCAGCAGGGTACAGGGGGGCTCCTACGAGCAGTACTTC. This gives the protein CASRVQGGSYEQYF.

CDR3 sequence: CATSIGEGGGNTIYF. In nucleotides, the CDR3 is TGTGCCACCAGCATTGGGGAAGGGGGTGGAAACACCATATATTTT. V usage is TRBV15 and J usage is TRBJ1-3; tentative D call: TRBD1 (6 bases). The V end was cut by 4 bases, the J end by 3 bases, with 13 bases between. The CDR3 covers 15 residues. The germline CDR1 and CDR2 sequences are LNHNV and YYDKDF (reference sequence).

The count of this clone is one. This chain uses TRBV27 with TRBJ2-1; 13 bases match TRBD2. This CDR3 contains 16 residues. CDR1 and CDR2 from the germline V gene are MNHEY and SMNVEV (reference sequence). Losses at the gene ends were 5 bases for V and 7 bases for J; bases not matched to a gene: 8. This chain's CDR3 is CASSPLAGLAGNEQFF. In DNA, the CDR3 is TGTGCCAGCAGTCCGCTAGCGGGACTAGCGGGGAATGAGCAGTTCTTC.

This CDR3 is CASSSGTGGGYTF. CDR3 sequence (DNA): TGTGCCAGCAGTTCTGGGACAGGGGGCGGCTACACCTTC. The chain combines TRBV12-3 or TRBV12-4 with TRBJ1-2, with 12 bases fitting TRBD1. Trimming removed 4 bases from V and 8 bases from J; junction bases left unmatched: 2. This CDR3 region has 13 residues.

The V and J genes are TRBV5-5 and TRBJ2-5, with D unclear. Germline CDR1 and CDR2: SGHKS and YYEKEE (reference sequence). CDR3 size: 15 residues. V was shortened by 2 bases and J by 1 base, with 12 bases between the two germline ends. This CDR3 is CASSLFLVPQETQYF. The CDR3, as DNA: TGTGCCAGCAGCTTATTCCTAGTGCCCCAAGAGACCCAGTACTTC. Combining the CDR3 with reference TRBV5-5 and TRBJ2-5 gives the whole variable domain DAGVTQSPTHLIKTRGQQVTLRCSPISGHKSVSWYQQVLGQGPQFIFQYYEKEERGRGNFPDRFSARQFPNYSSELNVNALLLGDSALYLCASSLFLVPQETQYFGPGTRLLVL.

The chain joins TRBV7-3 to TRBJ2-7; 7 bases are shared with TRBD1. V gave up 3 bases and J gave up 6 bases; unmatched junction bases: 11. CDR1 is SGHTA, CDR2 FQGTGA, per germline. This CDR3 region has 15 residues. The CDR3 sequence: CASSFEQGPFVEQYF. The DNA of the CDR3 is TGTGCCAGCAGCTTTGAACAGGGGCCGTTCGTCGAGCAGTACTTC.

The chain employs TRBV5-1 and TRBJ1-5, with 7 positions matching TRBD1. Germline trimming cut 0 bases from V and 1 base from J; bases unmatched to any gene: 4. The CDR3 is made up of 16 amino acids. Germline V gene lookup returns CDR1 SGHRS and CDR2 YFSETQ. This CDR3 reads CASSLADRESNQPQHF. CDR3 DNA sequence: TGCGCCAGCAGCTTGGCCGACAGGGAAAGCAATCAGCCCCAGCATTTT.

The chain employs TRBV6-5 and TRBJ1-4; D gene unclear. Germline V gene sequence: CDR1 MNHEY, CDR2 SVGAGI. There are 14 residues in the CDR3. The V end was cut by 7 bases, the J end by 2 bases, with 11 bases between. The CDR3, as DNA: TGTGCCAGCAAGGCGAGCAGGACTAATGAAAAACTGTTTTTT. Its translation is CASKASRTNEKLFF.

The sample holds one count of this clone. The chain is built from TRBV10-3 and TRBJ1-1, with 7 bases aligning to TRBD1. With 5 bases clipped from V and 4 bases from J, the junction kept 7 bases outside the gene matches. Germline V gives CDR1 ENHRY, CDR2 SYGVKD. The CDR3 totals 14 residues. The CDR3 loop reads CAISLDRVRTEAFF. CDR3 nucleotide sequence: TGTGCCATCAGTTTAGACAGGGTCCGCACTGAAGCTTTCTTT.